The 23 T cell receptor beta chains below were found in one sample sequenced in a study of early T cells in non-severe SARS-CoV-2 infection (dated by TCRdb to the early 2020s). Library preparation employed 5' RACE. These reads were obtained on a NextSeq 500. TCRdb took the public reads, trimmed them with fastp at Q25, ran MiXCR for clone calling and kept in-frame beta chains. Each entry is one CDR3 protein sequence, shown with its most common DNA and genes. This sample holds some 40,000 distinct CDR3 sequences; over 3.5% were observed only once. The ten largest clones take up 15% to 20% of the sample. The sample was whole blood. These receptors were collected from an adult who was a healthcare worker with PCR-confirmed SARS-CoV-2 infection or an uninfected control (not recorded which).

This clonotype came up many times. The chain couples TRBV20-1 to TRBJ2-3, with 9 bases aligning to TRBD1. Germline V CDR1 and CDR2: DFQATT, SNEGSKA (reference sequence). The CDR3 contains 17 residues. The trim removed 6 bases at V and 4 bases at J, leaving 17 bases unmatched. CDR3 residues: CSATKGGDRVYADTQYF. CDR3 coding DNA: TGCAGTGCCACGAAGGGCGGGGACAGGGTCTACGCAGATACGCAGTATTTT.

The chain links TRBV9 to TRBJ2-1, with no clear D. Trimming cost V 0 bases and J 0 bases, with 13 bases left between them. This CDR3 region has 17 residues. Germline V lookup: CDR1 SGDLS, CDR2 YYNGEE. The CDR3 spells CASSVGGGGSSYNEQFF. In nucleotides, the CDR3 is TGTGCCAGCAGCGTAGGGGGTGGCGGAAGCTCCTACAATGAGCAGTTCTTC.

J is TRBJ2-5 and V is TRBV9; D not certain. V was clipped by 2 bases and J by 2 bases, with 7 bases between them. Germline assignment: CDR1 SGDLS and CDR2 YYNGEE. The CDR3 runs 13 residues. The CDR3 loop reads CASSVGIQETQYF. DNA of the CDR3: TGTGCCAGCAGCGTGGGCATACAAGAGACCCAGTACTTC.

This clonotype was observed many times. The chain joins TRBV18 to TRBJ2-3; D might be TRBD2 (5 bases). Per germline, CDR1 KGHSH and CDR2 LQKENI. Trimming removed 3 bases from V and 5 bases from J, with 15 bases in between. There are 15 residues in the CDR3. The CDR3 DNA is TGTGCCAGCTCACCTCGTCAGTTCGGGGAAGATACGCAGTATTTT. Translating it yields CASSPRQFGEDTQYF.

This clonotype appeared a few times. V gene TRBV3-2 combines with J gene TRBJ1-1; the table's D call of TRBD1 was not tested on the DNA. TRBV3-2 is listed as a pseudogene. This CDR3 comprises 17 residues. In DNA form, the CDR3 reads TGTGCCAGCAGCCAAGTACCTAGAATGACAGGGAGCACTGAAGCTTTCTTT. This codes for CASSQVPRMTGSTEAFF.

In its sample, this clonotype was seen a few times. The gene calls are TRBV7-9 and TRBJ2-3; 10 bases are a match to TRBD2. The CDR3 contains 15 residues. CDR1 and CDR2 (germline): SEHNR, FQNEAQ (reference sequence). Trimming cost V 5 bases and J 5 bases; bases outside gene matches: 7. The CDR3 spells CASSRSGGAQDTQYF. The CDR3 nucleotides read TGTGCCAGCAGCCGCAGCGGGGGGGCCCAAGATACGCAGTATTTT. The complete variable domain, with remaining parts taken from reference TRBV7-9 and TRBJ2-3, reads DTGVSQNPRHKITKRGQNVTFRCDPISEHNRLYWYRQTLGQGPEFLTYFQNEAQLEKSRLLSDRFSAERPKGSFSTLEIQRTEQGDSAMYLCASSRSGGAQDTQYFGPGTRLTVL.

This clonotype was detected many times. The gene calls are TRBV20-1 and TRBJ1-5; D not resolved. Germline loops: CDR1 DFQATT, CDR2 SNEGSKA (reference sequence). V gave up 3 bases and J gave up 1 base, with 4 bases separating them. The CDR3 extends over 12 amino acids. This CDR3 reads CSASHSNQPQHF. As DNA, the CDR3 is TGCAGTGCTAGTCACAGCAATCAGCCCCAGCATTTT.

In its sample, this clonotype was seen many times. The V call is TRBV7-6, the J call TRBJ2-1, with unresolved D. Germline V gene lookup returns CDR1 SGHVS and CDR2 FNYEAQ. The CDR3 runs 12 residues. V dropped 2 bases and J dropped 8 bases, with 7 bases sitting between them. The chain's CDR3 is CASSLKGDEQFF. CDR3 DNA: TGTGCCAGCAGCTTAAAAGGAGATGAGCAGTTCTTC.

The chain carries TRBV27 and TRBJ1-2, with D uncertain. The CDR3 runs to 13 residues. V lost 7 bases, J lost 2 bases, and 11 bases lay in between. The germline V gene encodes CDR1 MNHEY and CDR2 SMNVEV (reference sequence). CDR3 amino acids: CASKTGLNYGYTF. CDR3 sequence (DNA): TGTGCCAGCAAAACCGGTCTAAACTATGGCTACACCTTC.

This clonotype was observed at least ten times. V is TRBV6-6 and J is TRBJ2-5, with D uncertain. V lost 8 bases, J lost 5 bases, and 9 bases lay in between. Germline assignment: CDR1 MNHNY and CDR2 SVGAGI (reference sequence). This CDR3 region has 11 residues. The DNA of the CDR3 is TGTGCCAGCCAATACCGGGAGACCCAGTACTTC. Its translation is CASQYRETQYF.

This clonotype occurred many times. Here the CDR3 reads CASSLQATADFNTQYF. For the CDR3, the DNA is TGTGCCAGCAGTTTACAGGCCACTGCGGATTTTAATACGCAGTATTTT. The chain links TRBV6-1 to TRBJ2-3; possibly TRBD1 for D (5 bases). The V end was cut by 5 bases, the J end by 7 bases, with 22 bases between. The CDR3 extends over 16 amino acids. Germline CDR1 reads MNHNS; CDR2 reads SASEGT.

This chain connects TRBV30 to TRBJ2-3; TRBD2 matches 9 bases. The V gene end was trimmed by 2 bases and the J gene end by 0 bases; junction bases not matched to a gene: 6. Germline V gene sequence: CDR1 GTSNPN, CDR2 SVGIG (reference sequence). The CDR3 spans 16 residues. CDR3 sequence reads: CAWSPSLAGSTDTQYF. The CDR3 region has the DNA TGTGCCTGGAGTCCGTCCCTAGCGGGGAGCACAGATACGCAGTATTTT.

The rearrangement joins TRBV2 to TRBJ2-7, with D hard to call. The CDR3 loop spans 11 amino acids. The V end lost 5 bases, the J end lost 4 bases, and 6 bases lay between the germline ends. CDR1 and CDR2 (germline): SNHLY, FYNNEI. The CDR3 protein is CASSQNYEQYF. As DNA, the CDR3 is TGTGCCAGCAGTCAGAATTACGAGCAGTACTTC.

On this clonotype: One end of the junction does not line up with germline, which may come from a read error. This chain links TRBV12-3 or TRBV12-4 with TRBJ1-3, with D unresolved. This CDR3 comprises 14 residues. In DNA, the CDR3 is TGTGTCAGCATCGGAGGGAGGGCTGGAAACACCATATATTTT. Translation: CVSIGGRAGNTIYF.

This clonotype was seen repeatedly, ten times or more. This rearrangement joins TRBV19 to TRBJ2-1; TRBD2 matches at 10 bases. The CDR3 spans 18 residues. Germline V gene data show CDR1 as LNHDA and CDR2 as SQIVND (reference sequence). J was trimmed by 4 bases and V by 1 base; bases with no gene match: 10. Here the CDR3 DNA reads TGTGCCAGTAGTATAGTAATTGAGCGGGGGGGCCGGTACAATGAGCAGTTCTTC. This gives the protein CASSIVIERGGRYNEQFF.

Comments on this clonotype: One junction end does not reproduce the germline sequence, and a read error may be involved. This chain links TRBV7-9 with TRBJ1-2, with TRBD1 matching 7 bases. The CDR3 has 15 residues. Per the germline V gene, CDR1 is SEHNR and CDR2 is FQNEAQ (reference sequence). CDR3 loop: CASNLGGEIDYGYTF. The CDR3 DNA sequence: TGTGCCAGCAACTTAGGGGGCGAAATTGACTATGGCTACACCTTC.

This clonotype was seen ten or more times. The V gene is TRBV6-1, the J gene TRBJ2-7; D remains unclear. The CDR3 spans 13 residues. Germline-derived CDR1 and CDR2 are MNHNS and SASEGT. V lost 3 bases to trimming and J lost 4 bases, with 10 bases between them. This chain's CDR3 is CASSDVLGYEQYF. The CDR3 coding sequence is TGTGCCAGCAGTGATGTGTTAGGTTACGAGCAGTACTTC.

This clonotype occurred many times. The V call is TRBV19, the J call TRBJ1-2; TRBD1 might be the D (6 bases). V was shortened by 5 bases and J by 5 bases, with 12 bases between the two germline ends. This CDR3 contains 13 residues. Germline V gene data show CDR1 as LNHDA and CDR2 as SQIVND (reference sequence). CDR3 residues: CASSWGARYGYTF. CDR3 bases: TGTGCCAGTAGTTGGGGGGCGCGTTATGGCTACACCTTC.

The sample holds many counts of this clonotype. The CDR3 DNA reads as TGCAGTGCCCTTAGGCGCGAGACCCAGTACTTC. It codes for CSALRRETQYF. The chain combines TRBV20-1 with TRBJ2-5; D remains ambiguous. Looked up from germline, CDR1 is DFQATT and CDR2 is SNEGSKA (reference sequence). The V gene lost 6 bases and the J gene lost 5 bases, with 10 bases spanning the gap. CDR3 size: 11 residues.

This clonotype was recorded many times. CDR3 nucleotides: TGCAGTGCTAGCCAGACAGGGAAGGGAAAACTGTTTTTT. Its translation is CSASQTGKGKLFF. The V call is TRBV20-1, the J call TRBJ1-4, with 7 bases aligning to TRBD1. Germline loops: CDR1 DFQATT, CDR2 SNEGSKA (reference sequence). CDR3 size: 13 residues. V trimming: 3 bases; J trimming: 10 bases; junction bases outside the gene matches: 8.

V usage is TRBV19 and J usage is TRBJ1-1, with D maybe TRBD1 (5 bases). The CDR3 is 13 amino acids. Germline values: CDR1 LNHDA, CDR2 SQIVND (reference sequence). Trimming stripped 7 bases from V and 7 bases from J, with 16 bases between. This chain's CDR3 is CASIMKGTGEAFF. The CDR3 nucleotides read TGTGCCAGTATCATGAAGGGGACGGGTGAAGCTTTCTTT.

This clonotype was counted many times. The CDR3 DNA follows: TGTGCCAGCAGTTATGGTGGAATCTACAATGAGCAGTTCTTC. Protein sequence: CASSYGGIYNEQFF. The rearrangement links TRBV6-2 or TRBV6-3 to TRBJ2-1; D unclear. V lost 3 bases and J 3 bases, leaving 9 bases between the germline ends. Germline V CDR1 and CDR2: MNHEY, SVGEGT. This CDR3 has 14 amino acids.

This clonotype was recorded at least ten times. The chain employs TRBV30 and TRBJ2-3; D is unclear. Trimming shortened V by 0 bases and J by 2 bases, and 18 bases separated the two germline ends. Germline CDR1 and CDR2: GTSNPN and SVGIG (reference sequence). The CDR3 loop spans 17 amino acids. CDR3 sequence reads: CAWSVLGRSSLTDTQYF. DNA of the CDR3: TGTGCCTGGAGTGTACTGGGTCGATCCAGCCTCACAGATACGCAGTATTTT.